This T cell receptor beta chain was documented in a study of T cells in women clearing cervical HPV infection. In the study overall: Controls gave blood once infection was undetectable; cases at lesion identification. With HLA typing for only a few women, HLA confounding remains possible.

The data were produced by immunoSEQ multiplex PCR, yet TCRdb's version contains in-frame clones alone and is incomplete. The sample has roughly 18,000 clones; the top ten hold around 10%. The CDR3 runs to 13 residues. Germline V gives CDR1 SGHNT, CDR2 YYREEE (reference sequence). In the case of this clone: Its target is unknown. The read gets to within 3 residues of the CDR3 end, and the germline J gene fills in the rest.

Study-level results: CIN3+ cases had significantly higher TCR richness than controls; evenness did not differ.

Material: blood buffy coat. The chain is built from TRBV5-4 and TRBJ1-4, with 8 bases matching TRBD1. The receptor comes from a woman aged 18 to 75 with a cervical HPV16 infection that either progressed to CIN3+ or cleared (not recorded which). The chain's CDR3 is CASSPGQGNGLFF. Incomplete CDR3 DNA: TGTGCCAGCAGCCCCGGACAGGGTAACGGA.